This is a list of T cell receptor beta chains from one sample in a study of CD8 T cells in ankylosing spondylitis. From the 5' RACE reads, TCRdb called clonotypes with MiXCR, one entry per CDR3 protein. The sample includes roughly 230,000 distinct CDR3 sequences, about 20% of them seen just once. Sequenced sample: blood, either unsorted or a sorted T cell fraction (not recorded which). These receptors were taken from a male donor with ankylosing spondylitis or in good health (not recorded which). CDR3s include the opening cysteine and the closing phenylalanine or tryptophan. A D gene is named only where the DNA matches it firmly. Not every row has a clone size; where given, it reads once, few, many or a size class.

clone_size	d_call	v_call	j_call	cdr3_aa	cdr3_nt
-	TRBD2	TRBV7-3	TRBJ2-3	CASSSAGAEDTQYF	TGTGCCAGCAGCTCCGCGGGAGCGGAAGATACGCAGTATTTT
many	-	TRBV29-1	TRBJ2-3	CSVGGLPMNGETDTQYF	TGCAGCGTTGGCGGGCTCCCGATGAACGGGGAAACAGATACGCAGTATTTT
few	-	TRBV4-1	TRBJ2-5	CASSHLQGETQYF	TGCGCCAGCAGCCATCTCCAGGGAGAGACCCAGTACTTC
-	TRBD1	TRBV29-1	TRBJ2-7	CSVDLGQGSSYEQYF	TGCAGCGTTGACCTGGGACAGGGGAGCTCCTACGAGCAGTACTTC
many	TRBD2	TRBV4-1	TRBJ2-3	CASSQETSGYTDTQYF	TGCGCCAGCAGCCAAGAAACTAGCGGGTACACAGATACGCAGTATTTT
-	TRBD2	TRBV2	TRBJ2-7	CASSAGTSGINEQYF	TGTGCCAGCAGCGCCGGGACTAGCGGGATCAACGAGCAGTACTTC
-	-	TRBV13	TRBJ2-1	CASSLGSGSTYNEQFF	TGTGCCAGCAGCTTAGGGTCCGGGAGTACCTACAATGAGCAGTTCTTC
-	TRBD2	TRBV12-3/TRBV12-4	TRBJ2-1	CASIRLADYNEQFF	TGTGCCAGCATTCGACTAGCGGACTACAATGAGCAGTTCTTC
few	-	TRBV4-3	TRBJ2-7	CASSQDQYGYEQYF	TGCGCCAGCAGCCAAGATCAGTACGGCTACGAGCAGTACTTC
many	TRBD1	TRBV7-3	TRBJ1-6	CASSLDRGNSPLHF	TGTGCCAGCAGCTTGGACAGGGGGAATTCACCCCTCCACTTT
-	TRBD2	TRBV4-2	TRBJ2-3	CASSQGAYQRENTDTQYF	TGTGCCAGCAGCCAAGGGGCCTACCAGCGGGAGAACACAGATACGCAGTATTTT
many	TRBD1	TRBV20-1	TRBJ2-5	CSARGLGQGPQETQYF	TGCAGTGCTAGAGGTTTGGGACAGGGCCCTCAAGAGACCCAGTACTTC
few	TRBD1	TRBV4-2	TRBJ2-7	CASSQGQGSPYEQYF	TGTGCCAGCAGCCAGGGACAGGGGTCACCCTACGAGCAGTACTTC
few	-	TRBV6-5	TRBJ1-1	CASSYFRAGRLNTEAFF	TGTGCCAGCAGTTACTTCAGGGCAGGGAGGTTGAACACTGAAGCTTTCTTT
-	TRBD2	TRBV12-3/TRBV12-4	TRBJ2-7	CASSPPGTSLAYEQYF	TGTGCCAGCAGTCCACCCGGGACTAGCCTTGCCTACGAGCAGTACTTC
few	-	TRBV29-1	TRBJ2-2	CSVTGANTGELFF	TGCAGCGTTACGGGAGCGAACACCGGGGAGCTGTTTTTT
many	-	TRBV4-3	TRBJ2-1	CASSQGTTRDEQFF	TGCGCCAGCAGCCAAGGGACCACCCGCGATGAGCAGTTCTTC
many	-	TRBV29-1	TRBJ2-7	CSVESSADYEQYF	TGCAGCGTTGAGTCCAGCGCCGACTACGAGCAGTACTTC
-	TRBD1	TRBV29-1	TRBJ2-1	CSAEGDRGHNEQFF	TGCAGCGCTGAAGGGGACAGGGGCCACAATGAGCAGTTCTTC
few	-	TRBV29-1	TRBJ1-1	CSVEDGRTEAFF	TGCAGCGTTGAAGATGGGCGGACTGAAGCTTTCTTT
-	-	TRBV20-1	TRBJ2-7	CSARISTGYYEQYF	TGCAGTGCTAGAATATCTACAGGGTACTACGAGCAGTACTTC
few	-	TRBV27	TRBJ2-6	CASSLSGANVLTF	TGTGCCAGCAGTCTCTCTGGGGCCAACGTCCTGACTTTC
-	-	TRBV12-3/TRBV12-4	TRBJ2-5	CASSLSEGRETQYF	TGTGCCAGCAGTTTATCGGAGGGGAGAGAGACCCAGTACTTC
few	TRBD2	TRBV3-1	TRBJ2-5	CASSHSGGQETQYF	TGTGCCAGCAGCCACTCGGGGGGCCAAGAGACCCAGTACTTC
-	TRBD1	TRBV29-1	TRBJ1-2	CSVESTGEKNGYTF	TGCAGCGTCGAATCTACAGGGGAAAAGAATGGCTACACCTTC
-	TRBD2	TRBV19	TRBJ2-1	CASSIGSGRIDEQFF	TGTGCCAGTAGTATCGGTAGCGGGAGGATAGATGAGCAGTTCTTC
many	TRBD2	TRBV11-2	TRBJ2-7	CASSLGAGGPYEQYF	TGTGCCAGCAGCTTAGGAGCGGGAGGGCCCTACGAGCAGTACTTC
-	TRBD1	TRBV28	TRBJ1-1	CARGALGQGLTEAFF	TGTGCCAGGGGGGCCCTGGGACAGGGGTTGACTGAAGCTTTCTTT
-	-	TRBV6-1	TRBJ2-1	CASRDPTSANEQFF	TGTGCCAGCCGGGACCCGACCTCCGCCAATGAGCAGTTCTTC
few	-	TRBV25-1	TRBJ1-2	CASSEFGGKVYGYTF	TGTGCCAGCAGTGAATTCGGAGGAAAAGTCTATGGCTACACCTTC
-	-	TRBV20-1	TRBJ2-7	CSASSGYEQYF	TGCAGTGCTAGTTCTGGGTACGAGCAGTACTTC
many	-	TRBV29-1	TRBJ2-3	CSVPGAADTQYF	TGCAGCGTTCCGGGGGCTGCAGATACGCAGTATTTT
-	-	TRBV5-6	TRBJ2-3	CASSSDRLYTDTQYF	TGTGCCAGCAGCTCCGACAGACTGTACACAGATACGCAGTATTTT
many	TRBD1	TRBV7-6	TRBJ2-3	CASSGHTGAGTQYF	TGTGCCAGCAGCGGACATACAGGGGCAGGTACGCAGTATTTT
-	-	TRBV5-5	TRBJ2-7	CASSVEVGRTYEQYF	TGTGCCAGCAGCGTGGAGGTGGGCAGAACCTACGAGCAGTACTTC
-	-	TRBV5-1	TRBJ2-1	CASQDSNEQFF	TGCGCCAGCCAGGACTCCAATGAGCAGTTCTTC
few	TRBD2	TRBV29-1	TRBJ2-1	CSVEPITSGSNNEQFF	TGCAGCGTTGAACCCATCACTAGCGGGAGTAATAATGAGCAGTTCTTC
-	-	TRBV7-3	TRBJ2-5	CASRASGIKPDQETQYF	TGTGCCAGCAGGGCAAGCGGCATAAAGCCTGACCAAGAGACCCAGTACTTC
few	-	TRBV20-1	TRBJ2-7	CSARSLAGASYEQYF	TGCAGTGCTAGGTCCCTAGCAGGCGCATCCTACGAGCAGTACTTC
-	TRBD2	TRBV6-1	TRBJ2-7	CASSEALTSVYEQYF	TGTGCCAGCAGTGAAGCGCTGACTAGCGTCTACGAGCAGTACTTC
-	-	TRBV6-2/TRBV6-3	TRBJ1-5	CASSWGVGNQPQHF	TGTGCCAGCAGTTGGGGGGTGGGCAATCAGCCCCAGCATTTT
-	-	TRBV29-1	TRBJ1-1	CSVEIGVNTEAFF	TGCAGCGTTGAAATTGGCGTGAACACTGAAGCTTTCTTT
-	TRBD1	TRBV9	TRBJ1-2	CASTVSSGGDYGYTF	TGTGCCAGCACCGTTTCCTCAGGGGGGGACTATGGCTACACCTTC
-	TRBD1	TRBV4-1	TRBJ1-5	CASSLEGQYSNQPQHF	TGCGCCAGCAGCCTAGAGGGACAGTATAGCAATCAGCCCCAGCATTTT
few	-	TRBV13	TRBJ2-3	CASSLIPSGSTDTQYF	TGTGCCAGCAGCTTAATCCCTTCTGGGAGCACAGATACGCAGTATTTT
-	-	TRBV7-2	TRBJ2-5	CASSHPLAIQETQYF	TGTGCCAGCAGCCACCCTCTAGCGATCCAAGAGACCCAGTACTTC
-	-	TRBV7-9	TRBJ1-4	CASSSRGQSIETNEKLFF	TGTGCCAGCAGCTCCAGAGGTCAGAGTATTGAAACTAATGAAAAACTGTTTTTT